This TCR beta chain emerged from a study of T cell responses to AZD1222 COVID-19 vaccine. This CDR3 comprises 17 residues. V dropped 1 base and J dropped 0; count of bases not matched to a gene: 6. Germline V lookup: CDR1 SGHTA, CDR2 FQGNSA. About this clone itself: Its target is unknown.

The study, taken as a whole, reports: Sampled repertoires all dated from after the peak T cell response. Spike regions recognized by vaccine-associated CD4 TCRs spanned the protein, led by 160-218 and 743-854.

Profiling relied on immunoSEQ multiplex PCR, and the TCRdb table lists in-frame clones only, not all of them. Of some 170,000 clones listed, 85% to 95% are singletons. V is TRBV7-2 and J is TRBJ2-3, with 8 bases aligning to TRBD2. Material: peripheral blood, obtained on day 0 of AZD1222 vaccination. This receptor was taken from an adult in good health. Here the CDR3 DNA reads TGTGCCAGCAGCTTAGTTGCAGCGGGGGCTAGCACAGATACGCAGTATTTT. Its protein product is CASSLVAAGASTDTQYF.